Listed here are 16 T cell receptor beta chains from one sample, sequenced in a study of CD8 T cells in ankylosing spondylitis. TCRdb re-called the 5' RACE reads with MiXCR, one entry per CDR3 protein. The profile shows fewer than 250,000 distinct CDR3 sequences, roughly a third of them singletons. Sequencing input: blood, either unsorted or a sorted T cell fraction (not recorded which). These receptor sequences come from a male donor with ankylosing spondylitis or in good health (not recorded which).

This clonotype has just one count. This chain's CDR3 is CASSLVGAGTNQPQHF. The CDR3 DNA is TGTGCCAGCAGCTTAGTAGGGGCAGGGACGAATCAGCCCCAGCATTTT. The rearrangement links TRBV7-9 to TRBJ1-5, with D perhaps TRBD1 (5 bases). This CDR3 has 16 amino acids. Germline loops: CDR1 SEHNR, CDR2 FQNEAQ (reference sequence). Trimming removed 1 base at V and 4 bases at J, with 14 bases between.

V gene TRBV30 combines with J gene TRBJ2-7, with D perhaps TRBD2 (5 bases). Trimming left V 0 bases short and J 6 bases short, with 9 bases between. CDR3 size: 12 residues. Germline V gene sequence: CDR1 GTSNPN, CDR2 SVGIG (reference sequence). The CDR3 protein is CAWSVLGFEQYF. The DNA for the CDR3 is TGTGCCTGGAGTGTACTAGGGTTCGAGCAGTACTTC.

The chain has TRBV6-5 and TRBJ2-7; D is uncertain. With 0 bases removed from V and 2 bases from J, the gap between germline ends came to 8 bases. Per the germline V gene, CDR1 is MNHEY and CDR2 is SVGAGI. This CDR3 comprises 14 residues. The CDR3 sequence: CASSYSDTAYEQYF. CDR3 nucleotide sequence: TGTGCCAGCAGTTACTCTGACACTGCCTACGAGCAGTACTTC.

The rearrangement uses TRBV20-1 and TRBJ1-2, with TRBD1 identical over 7 bases. Germline-derived CDR1 and CDR2 are DFQATT and SNEGSKA (reference sequence). The CDR3 is made up of 15 amino acids. The ends lost 6 bases at V and 5 bases at J; junction bases unmatched: 15. The CDR3 DNA reads TGCAGTGCAAGCCTTACGGGACAGAAGTCTTATGGCTACACCTTC. It codes for CSASLTGQKSYGYTF.

Only one count was recorded for this clonotype. The rearrangement uses TRBV6-1 and TRBJ1-1, with 8 bases fitting TRBD1. This CDR3 has 15 amino acids. Unmatched junction bases numbered 8, after V lost 4 bases and J lost 4 bases. The V gene's germline CDR1 is MNHNS and CDR2 SASEGT. CDR3 coding DNA: TGTGCCAGCAGTGCCCAGGGGGCTGGGGGCACTGAAGCTTTCTTT. Protein: CASSAQGAGGTEAFF.

This chain connects TRBV4-1 to TRBJ1-1; maybe TRBD1 (5 bases). The CDR3 runs 14 residues. Germline V gene data show CDR1 as MGHRA and CDR2 as YSYEKL. The V and J ends lost 3 bases and 5 bases respectively, with 13 bases between them. The CDR3 region has the DNA TGCGCCAGCAGCCAGACCGACAGTCGAACTGAAGCTTTCTTT. Amino acid sequence: CASSQTDSRTEAFF.

The sample holds a few counts of this clonotype. The chain has TRBV12-3 or TRBV12-4 and TRBJ2-3; the D gene could be TRBD1 or TRBD2 (6 bases each). CDR3 length: 14 amino acids. Between the trimmed V and J ends, which lost 3 bases and 3 bases, there was a span of 10 bases. The CDR3 loop is CASSFWGATDTQYF. CDR3 nucleotides: TGTGCCAGCAGTTTTTGGGGGGCAACAGATACGCAGTATTTT.

This chain connects TRBV27 to TRBJ2-1; a possible D gene is TRBD2 (5 bases). The V and J ends lost 2 bases and 5 bases respectively, with 16 bases between them. Per germline, CDR1 MNHEY and CDR2 SMNVEV (reference sequence). The CDR3 extends over 16 amino acids. The chain's CDR3 is CASSLKFVFGNNEQFF. CDR3 DNA: TGTGCCAGCAGTTTAAAGTTCGTGTTCGGGAACAATGAGCAGTTCTTC.

V and J are TRBV12-3 or TRBV12-4 and TRBJ1-1, with a weak D call TRBD1 (5 bases). The CDR3 runs to 14 residues. V dropped 7 bases and J dropped 5 bases, with 17 bases sitting between them. This CDR3 is CASTRQRVGTEAFF. The CDR3 DNA follows: TGTGCCAGCACCCGACAGCGAGTGGGGACTGAAGCTTTCTTT.

V usage is TRBV10-3 and J usage is TRBJ2-3, with 10 positions matching TRBD2. This CDR3 has 16 amino acids. The ends lost 6 bases at V and 4 bases at J; junction bases unmatched: 10. CDR1 ENHRY and CDR2 SYGVKD come from the germline V gene. The CDR3 DNA follows: TGTGCCATCAGGTCCCCTAGCGGGGGAGGTCCAGATACGCAGTATTTT. Amino acid sequence: CAIRSPSGGGPDTQYF.

This clonotype was picked up a small number of times. This rearrangement joins TRBV27 to TRBJ2-5; weak D call: TRBD1 (6 bases). V lost 0 bases, J lost 5 bases, and 13 bases lay in between. Germline V gene lookup returns CDR1 MNHEY and CDR2 SMNVEV (reference sequence). The CDR3 extends over 15 amino acids. The CDR3 DNA follows: TGTGCCAGCAGTTTATCTTGGTTGCAGGGGGAGACCCAGTACTTC. It is translated as CASSLSWLQGETQYF.

The table lists this clonotype with many counts. V usage is TRBV10-3 and J usage is TRBJ1-1, with 7 positions matching TRBD1. CDR1 is ENHRY and CDR2 is SYGVKD in the germline V gene. The CDR3 is 14 residues long. After removal of 0 bases from V and 5 bases from J, the junction contained 3 bases not matched to a gene. As DNA, the CDR3 is TGTGCCATCAGTGAGTCGACAGGGAGGACTGAAGCTTTCTTT. Translated: CAISESTGRTEAFF.

This clonotype was seen only a few times. This chain links TRBV6-6 with TRBJ2-7; 7 nucleotides align to TRBD1. Trimming took 5 bases from V and 2 from J; bases not matched to a gene: 3. The CDR3 contains 13 residues. Germline assignment: CDR1 MNHNY and CDR2 SVGAGI (reference sequence). CDR3 loop: CASSQTGPYEQYF. The CDR3 region has the DNA TGTGCCAGCAGTCAGACAGGGCCCTACGAGCAGTACTTC.

CDR3 sequence (DNA): TGTGCCAGCAGCAAAGAGGGGGGGGCTTGCGAAAAACTGTTTTTT. Protein product: CASSKEGGACEKLFF. V is TRBV21-1 and J is TRBJ1-4; TRBD1, as called in the table, went unchecked against the DNA. TRBV21-1 is a listed pseudogene. CDR3 size: 15 residues.

This chain joins TRBV12-3 or TRBV12-4 and TRBJ1-2; D is undetermined. The CDR3 length is 12 residues. Trimming took 7 bases from V and 8 from J, leaving 14 bases between them. The CDR3 sequence: CASKRVGGGYTF. The CDR3 nucleotides read TGTGCCAGCAAACGGGTGGGAGGAGGCTACACCTTC.

This sequence joins TRBV28 and TRBJ2-1; TRBD1 might be the D (6 bases). V was cut by 5 bases and J by 7 bases, with 21 bases left in between. Germline V gene data show CDR1 as MDHEN and CDR2 as SYDVKM. The CDR3 contains 16 residues. The CDR3 sequence: CASSPPYTGMWNEQFF. The DNA of the CDR3 is TGTGCCAGCAGTCCGCCCTATACAGGGATGTGGAATGAGCAGTTCTTC.